This entry concerns a single T cell receptor beta chain. No cognate antigen has been identified for it. It has no much larger one-base neighbor in the sample; base qualities were not kept. The cohort consisted of fewer than 700 healthy bone marrow donors. Cohort members were all nominally healthy when sampled, although unrecorded immune exposures were likely present. The donor tested CMV seronegative and was one of the 352 seronegative cohort members. Each donor provided a peripheral blood sample, and peripheral blood mononuclear cells were used for TCR beta sequencing. The Qiagen DNeasy Blood Extraction Kit was used to extract genomic DNA from the blood cell samples. Receptor amplification or capture employed the immunoSEQ multiplex PCR assay. For the multiplex PCR, a mixture combining 60 forward primers for TCR Vbeta segments and 13 reverse primers for TCR Jbeta segments was used. Amplification of the CDR3 region of rearranged TCR beta genes was performed with a multiplex PCR assay on genomic DNA. The Illumina HiSeq System was used to sequence the amplified TCR beta libraries as 87-base-pair reads. In the original analysis: In a later analysis, roughly 80 million unique TCR beta chains were counted across the approximately 640 repertoires, and roughly 11 million of these chains were shared by at least two donors. A nearest-neighbor algorithm error-corrected the raw reads and collapsed the reads into unique sequences, merging closely related sequences to remove PCR and sequencing errors. To assign V, D and J gene segments, CDR3 sequences were aligned to IMGT reference sequences. For a sequence to be retained, a match of at least six nucleotides to both a V gene segment and a J gene segment was required. Rearrangements were classified as productive when the CDR3 lacked stop codons and remained in frame with V and J, and all other rearrangements were classified as non-productive. CDR3 was defined by IMGT convention, running from the second conserved V-encoded cysteine to the conserved J-encoded phenylalanine. In an earlier analysis of roughly 580 of the donors, sequences lacking an unambiguous match to a single V gene segment were excluded. In an earlier analysis of approximately 610 of the donors, V segments were called functional above 56.7% productive rearrangements and were called segregating when the between-donor standard deviation exceeded 5%. A statistical classification framework was developed to diagnose cytomegalovirus status using the catalog of TCR beta chain sequences. In a later analysis, TCR nucleotide sequences were compared against IMGT/GENE-DB human TR gene sequences so that V and J genes could be assigned. In a later analysis, CDR3 sequences and most-parsimonious VDJ recombination scenarios were assigned using the TCRdist pipeline. In a later analysis, every TCR beta chain was defined by the combination of its CDR3 amino acid sequence and its V-gene family, and reads without a unique V-gene family were dropped. In a later analysis, 450 to 600 highly shared, low-generation-probability nucleotide sequences were removed to address suspected cross-contamination and a sequencing artifact. A later analysis calculated a clonal expansion index for each public chain from normalized within-repertoire ranks of inferred template counts. In a later analysis, generation probabilities were computed using a VDJ recombination model fitted to out-of-frame rearrangements, and the results were checked against IGoR. In a later analysis, hypergeometric tests were used to score TCR-TCR, TCR-HLA and TCR-CMV co-occurrence, with a repertoire-size bias correction applied to TCR pairs. To estimate false discovery rates, a later analysis permuted the HLA or CMV assignments 20 times. In a later analysis, co-occurring TCRs were grouped using DBSCAN, and TCRdist sequence similarity was added for clustering within HLA-allele-positive subsets. Repertoires with fewer than 30,000 or more than 120,000 public chains were left out of co-occurrence clustering, as were about 5 repertoires with anomalous nucleotide sharing. Not all clones reach the TCRdb copy of this immuneACCESS table, which keeps in-frame sequences only. Checked studies attribute under half of the gap to unresolved V genes and leave the rest unexplained. V and J calls and clone size are copied from that table; D and trimming were computed from the DNA. The table for this sample lists approximately 130,000 clones; about 69% of them were counted only once. The ten top clones hold 3.1% of the sample.

This sample is part of a study of cytomegalovirus exposure and HLA in healthy donors (dated by TCRdb to about 2017). For the study in its entirety: An earlier analysis of several hundred of the donors reported about 260 Gb of sequence data and around 120 million unique TCR beta sequences obtained from roughly 170 million T cells. An early release that covered roughly 600 HLA-typed donors contained approximately 290 gigabases of sequencing data and around 80 million unique TCR sequences. Of the roughly 420 genotyped donors, 65% to 90% were placed in the genetic ancestry cluster associated with self-reported Caucasian donors. The study aimed to test whether signatures of past pathogen exposure could be identified by cataloging public T cell receptors. Using immunosequencing, the study profiled T cell repertoires from 666 subjects and related those repertoires to cytomegalovirus serostatus. In addition to the first cohort of approximately 650 subjects, a separate validation cohort of 120 different subjects was used. To predict cytomegalovirus infection status, the study combined high-throughput TCR immunosequencing, statistical association of individual TCRs with disease status, and machine learning. In a later analysis, previously published TCR beta repertoires from several hundred donors were re-analyzed and high-resolution HLA genotyping was added so that TCR occurrence patterns could be studied. The later analysis used no new phenotypic data to find candidate immune exposures, relying instead on TCR beta sequences and their occurrence across donors. To decide whether each TCR beta V gene segment behaved as functional or pseudogenic, an earlier analysis of 587 of the donors relied on high-throughput TCR beta sequencing. Alongside the repertoire data, information on donor age, sex, ethnicity and CMV serostatus was compiled. A later genetic analysis used genome-wide SNP genotypes for about 60% of the 666 donors, treating that subset as a discovery cohort. Every repertoire in the discovery cohort had been generated on one and the same sequencing platform. Both class I and class II loci were covered by HLA typing, at four-digit resolution. Typing coverage varied by locus: 629-630 donors for A, B, C, DRB1 and DQB1; about 520 for DQA1; about 570 for DPA1; about 450 for DPB1. About five DR-DQ haplotypes were handled as single units for association and clustering, since linkage in the cohort was strong. Across about 370 genotyped donors of the cohort, an average of roughly 200,000 unique TCR beta nucleotide sequences per donor were sequenced, and roughly 17% of those sequences were non-productive. Overall study results and their limits: In a later analysis, HLA-associated TCR beta chains were found to be more clonally expanded and to have lower generation probabilities than equally common non-associated chains. In the study, about 150 TCR beta chains were listed as associated with cytomegalovirus. According to the authors, the approach could potentially be generalized to other disease states and immunological phenotypes. Because HLA typing was unavailable for some donors at each locus, only the typed subset was used in association tests. The classifier was reported to diagnose cytomegalovirus status with high specificity and sensitivity in both the original and validation cohorts. A few of the identified cytomegalovirus-associated TCR beta chains were confirmed in vitro to be specific for cytomegalovirus antigens. Compared with the approximately 700-donor mean, donors in an Asian-associated ancestry cluster had fewer N-insertions in productive TCRs, according to a later genetic analysis. A further reported finding was that TCR beta sequences accurately predicted the HLA-A and HLA-B alleles for most subjects in the first cohort. An earlier analysis of approximately 600 of the donors showed that most TCR beta V segments appeared in productive rearrangements either about 87% or about 30% of the time, which broadly matched IMGT annotations. The earlier analysis of approximately 540 of the donors excluded approximately 15 rarely observed V segments, including chromosome 9 orphons, because counts were too low. This cohort had only TCR beta chains sequenced, and the lack of alpha or paired-chain data limited which features could be detected. In a later analysis, the rate of TCR association differed among HLA loci, with DRB1 alleles having the most associated TCRs and HLA-C alleles having the fewest. Presence/absence analyses assumed roughly uniform sequencing depth across donors, an assumption that may not hold. At a false discovery rate of 0.05, a later analysis linked 16,000 or so TCR beta sequences to specific HLA alleles. Linkage disequilibrium might explain the correlated functional status among segregating V segments, but an unknown experimental factor could not be excluded. According to a later analysis, parvovirus B19, influenza, CMV and Epstein-Barr virus appeared linked to several top co-occurrence clusters. A group of highly shared sequence variants was considered likely to be a technical artifact of the sequencing pipeline. While some public TCRs were present in many individuals, most TCR sequences turned up only very rarely across donors. According to a later analysis, most CMV-associated TCR beta chains appeared to be HLA-restricted, and the HLA associations seemed to be driven largely by CMV exposure. When HLA alleles, especially DR and DQ, strongly co-occurred, attributing TCR associations to individual alleles was difficult. A later genetic analysis associated a missense DCLRE1C variant with V-gene and J-gene trimming of TCR beta chains, and an independent cohort replicated the association. CMV serostatus was the only immune exposure information available for the cohort.

The sample taken for sequencing was PBMCs. The clonotype was recovered from a man aged 25-40 years in good health and CMV-seronegative.

The sequenced DNA is TGCGCCAGCAGCCAAGAGAGGAGTACGTGGGGCTGGGAGACCCAGTACTTC. Its protein product is CASSQERSTWGWETQYF. Rearrangement joined TRBV4-1 to TRBJ2-5; the D region possibly corresponds to TRBD1 (5 bases align). As encoded in the germline V gene, CDR1 is MGHRA while CDR2 is YSYEKL. The V end loses 0 bases and the J end loses 5 bases, and a stretch of 19 bases separates them. Including cysteine and phenylalanine, the CDR3 has 17 amino acids. Only the CDR3 region is kept as DNA, spanning 51 bases read in frame from base 1.